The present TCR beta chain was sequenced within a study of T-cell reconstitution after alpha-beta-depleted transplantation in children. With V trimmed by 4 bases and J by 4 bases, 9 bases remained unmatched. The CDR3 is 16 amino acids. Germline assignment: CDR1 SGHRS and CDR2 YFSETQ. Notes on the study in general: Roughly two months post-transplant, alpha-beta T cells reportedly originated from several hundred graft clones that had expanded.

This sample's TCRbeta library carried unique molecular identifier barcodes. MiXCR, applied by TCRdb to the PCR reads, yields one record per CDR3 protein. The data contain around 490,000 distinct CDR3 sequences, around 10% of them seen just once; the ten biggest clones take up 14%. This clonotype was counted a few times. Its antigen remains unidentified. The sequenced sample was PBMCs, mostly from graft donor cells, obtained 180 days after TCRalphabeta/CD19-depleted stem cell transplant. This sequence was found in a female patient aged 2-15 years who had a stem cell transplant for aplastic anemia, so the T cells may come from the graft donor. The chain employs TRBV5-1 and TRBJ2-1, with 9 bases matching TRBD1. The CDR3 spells CASSLRGTGPYNEQFF. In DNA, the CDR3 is TGCGCCAGCAGCCTCCGCGGGACAGGGCCTTACAATGAGCAGTTCTTC.